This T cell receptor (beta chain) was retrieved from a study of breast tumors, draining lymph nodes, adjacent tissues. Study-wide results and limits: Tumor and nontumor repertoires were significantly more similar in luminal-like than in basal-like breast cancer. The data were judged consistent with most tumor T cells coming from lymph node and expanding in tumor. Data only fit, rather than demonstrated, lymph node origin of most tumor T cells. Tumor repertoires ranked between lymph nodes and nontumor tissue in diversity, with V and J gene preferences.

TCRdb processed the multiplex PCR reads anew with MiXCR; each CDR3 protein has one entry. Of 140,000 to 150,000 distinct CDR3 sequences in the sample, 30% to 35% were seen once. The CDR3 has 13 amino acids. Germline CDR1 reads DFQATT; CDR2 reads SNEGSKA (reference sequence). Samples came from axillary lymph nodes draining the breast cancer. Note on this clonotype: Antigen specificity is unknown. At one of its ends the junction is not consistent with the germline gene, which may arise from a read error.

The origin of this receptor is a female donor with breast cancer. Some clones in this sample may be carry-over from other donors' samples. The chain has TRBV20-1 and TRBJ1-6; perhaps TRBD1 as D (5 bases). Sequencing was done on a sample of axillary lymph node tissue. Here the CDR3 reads CGAPLTADSPHHF. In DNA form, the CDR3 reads TGCGGTGCCCCCCTGACAGCAGATTCACCCCACCACTTT.